The rows below give T cell receptor beta chains drawn from one sample of a study of technical replicates of blood from several donors. Sequencing used immunoSEQ multiplex PCR; TCRdb keeps in-frame clones, though not all of them. The sample comprises roughly 65,000 clones, roughly 86% of which are singletons, and approximately 5.4% rests with the top ten. Sequencing was performed on PBMCs. The receptor set was obtained from a human donor in good health. Some clones in this sample may be carry-over from other donors' samples. Each CDR3 is given with its conserved first and last residue. Each record gives: V gene, clone size, D gene, J gene, CDR3 DNA, CDR3 protein. A D gene is named only where the DNA matches it firmly. Clone sizes are given selectively: once, few, many, or a class where the clone is expanded.

TRBV27	NA	TRBD1	TRBJ2-2	TGTGCCAGCAGTAGGACAGGGGGTCCGACCGGGGAGCTGTTTTTT	CASSRTGGPTGELFF
TRBV9	NA	TRBD2	TRBJ2-1	TGTGCCAGCTCTAGCGGGGGGCTCTTTGAGCAGTTCTTC	CASSSGGLFEQFF
TRBV7-9	NA	TRBD1	TRBJ2-3	TGTGCCAGCAGCCGACAGGGGGCCTGGGGAACAGATACGCAGTATTTT	CASSRQGAWGTDTQYF
TRBV7-9	NA	TRBD1	TRBJ2-1	TGTGCCAGCAGCTTAAATCCGGGACAGGCCTACAATGAGCAGTTCTTC	CASSLNPGQAYNEQFF
TRBV7-8	NA	NA	TRBJ1-1	TGTGCCAGCCATCTGGTGGGGGCAGGGGACACTGAAGCTTTCTTT	CASHLVGAGDTEAFF
TRBV5-6	NA	NA	TRBJ2-2	TGTGCCAGCAGCTTGGTGAGGCAGGGGACCGGGGAGCTGTTTTTT	CASSLVRQGTGELFF
TRBV29-1	NA	NA	TRBJ2-1	TGCAGCGCCGCGTATTACCGTAGCGAGCAGTTCTTC	CSAAYYRSEQFF
TRBV7-6	NA	TRBD1	TRBJ2-5	TGTGCCAGCAGCAAATCGACAGGGGGGATAGGGACCCAGTACTTC	CASSKSTGGIGTQYF
TRBV16	NA	NA	TRBJ1-2	TGTGCCAGCAGCCGCCTCAGGAATTACTATGGCTACACCTTC	CASSRLRNYYGYTF
TRBV9	NA	NA	TRBJ2-1	TGTGCCAGCAGCAAGGACGCGGGCTCCTACAATGAGCAGTTCTTC	CASSKDAGSYNEQFF
TRBV10-2	NA	NA	TRBJ1-5	TGCGCCAGCAGTGACCACCCCCGAGGCCTGCCTCAGCCCCAGCATTTT	CASSDHPRGLPQPQHF
TRBV10-2	NA	NA	TRBJ2-1	TGCGCCAGCAGTGATGTCCCGGACTACCTTGTGGCCAATGAGCAGTTCTTC	CASSDVPDYLVANEQFF
TRBV5-1	NA	TRBD1	TRBJ1-1	TGCGCCAGCAGCTTGATAGGGGGCAGGGTGAACACTGAAGCTTTCTTT	CASSLIGGRVNTEAFF
TRBV30	few	NA	TRBJ2-2	TGTGCCTGGACCGGGGTCGGGGAGCTGTTTTTT	CAWTGVGELFF
TRBV4-3	NA	NA	TRBJ2-7	TGCGCCAGCAGCCAATCCCTCGAGAGGGTTTCCCCCTTCGAGCAGTACTTC	CASSQSLERVSPFEQYF
TRBV4-3	NA	NA	TRBJ2-6	TGCGCCAGCAGCAGAACAGGAAACTCTGGGGCCAACGTCCTGACTTTC	CASSRTGNSGANVLTF
TRBV7-2	NA	TRBD2	TRBJ2-1	TGTGCCAGCAGCCCTAGCGGGCCAAGCTCCTACAATGAGCAGTTCTTC	CASSPSGPSSYNEQFF
TRBV6-6	NA	TRBD1	TRBJ1-5	TGTGCCAGCAGTTACTCAGCAGGGGGGAATCAGCCCCAGCATTTT	CASSYSAGGNQPQHF
TRBV10-3	NA	NA	TRBJ1-1	TGTGCCATCAGTGAGTCGCGTCTCAGGGGACGAGGCACTGAAGCTTTCTTT	CAISESRLRGRGTEAFF
TRBV4-3	NA	TRBD2	TRBJ2-3	TGCGCCAGCAGCCAAGATCAGAGCGGGGGCCCAGATACGCAGTATTTT	CASSQDQSGGPDTQYF
TRBV6-6	NA	TRBD1	TRBJ1-1	TGTGCCAGCTGGGAGGGACAGGGGAGGAGCACTGAAGCTTTCTTT	CASWEGQGRSTEAFF
TRBV4-1	NA	NA	TRBJ1-3	TGCGCCAGCAGCCAACCCTCGAGGGGAAACACCATATATTTT	CASSQPSRGNTIYF
TRBV4-3	NA	TRBD2	TRBJ2-5	TGCGCCAGCAGCCCCTCCAGGACTAGCGGGAAAGAGACCCAGTACTTC	CASSPSRTSGKETQYF
TRBV10-3	NA	NA	TRBJ2-2	TGTGCCACGGCCGGGGGACCGAACACCGGGGAGCTGTTTTTT	CATAGGPNTGELFF
TRBV5-1	NA	TRBD1	TRBJ2-5	TGCGCCAGCAGCACCGACAGGGCCTCCCAAGAGACCCAGTACTTC	CASSTDRASQETQYF
TRBV6-5	once	NA	TRBJ1-2	TGTGCCAGCACCGGTGGGGGGGGGTTCTCCTTC	CASTGGGGFSF